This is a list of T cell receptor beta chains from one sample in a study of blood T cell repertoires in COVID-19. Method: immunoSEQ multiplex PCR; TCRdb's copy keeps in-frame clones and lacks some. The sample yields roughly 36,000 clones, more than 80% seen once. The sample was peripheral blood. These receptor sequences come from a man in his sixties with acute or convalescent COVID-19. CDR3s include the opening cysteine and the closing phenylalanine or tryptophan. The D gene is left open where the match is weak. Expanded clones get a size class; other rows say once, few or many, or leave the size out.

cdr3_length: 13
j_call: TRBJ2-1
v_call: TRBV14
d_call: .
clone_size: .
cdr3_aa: CASSRGQNNEQFF
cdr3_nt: TGTGCCAGCAGCCGCGGACAAAACAATGAGCAGTTCTTC

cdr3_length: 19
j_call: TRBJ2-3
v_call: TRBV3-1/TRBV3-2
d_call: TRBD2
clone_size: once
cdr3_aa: CASSQDQVSKGLRTDTQYF
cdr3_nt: TGTGCCAGCAGCCAAGATCAGGTCTCAAAGGGACTACGCACAGATACGCAGTATTTT

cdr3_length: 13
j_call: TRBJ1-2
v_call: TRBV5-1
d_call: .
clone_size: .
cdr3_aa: CASSLEQTYGYTF
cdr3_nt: TGCGCCAGCAGCTTGGAACAGACCTATGGCTACACCTTC

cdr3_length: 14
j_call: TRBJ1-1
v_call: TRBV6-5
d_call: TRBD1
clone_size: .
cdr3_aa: CASSTGERRTEAFF
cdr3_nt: TGTGCCAGCAGCACAGGGGAGCGAAGGACTGAAGCTTTCTTT

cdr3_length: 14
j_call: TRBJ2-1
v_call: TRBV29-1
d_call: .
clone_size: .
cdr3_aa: CSVGASTSYNEQFF
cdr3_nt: TGCAGCGTTGGCGCTAGCACCTCCTACAATGAGCAGTTCTTC

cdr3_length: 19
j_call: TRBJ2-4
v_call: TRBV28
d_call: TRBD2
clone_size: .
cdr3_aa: CASSLRRGREVRDKNIQYF
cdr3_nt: TGTGCCAGCAGTTTACGGCGGGGGCGGGAGGTCCGGGACAAAAACATTCAGTACTTC

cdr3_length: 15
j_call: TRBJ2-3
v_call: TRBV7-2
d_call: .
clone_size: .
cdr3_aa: CASSRDSGFTDTQYF
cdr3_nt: TGTGCCAGCAGCAGAGATAGCGGTTTCACAGATACGCAGTATTTT

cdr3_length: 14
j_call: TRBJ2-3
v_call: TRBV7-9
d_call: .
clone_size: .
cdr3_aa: CASSLARGMDTQYF
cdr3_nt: TGTGCCAGCAGCTTAGCCAGGGGAATGGATACGCAGTATTTT

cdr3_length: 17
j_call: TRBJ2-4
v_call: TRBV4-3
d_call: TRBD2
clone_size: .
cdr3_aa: CASSQSSGGRAKNIQYF
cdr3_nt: TGCGCCAGCAGCCAGTCTAGCGGGGGGCGGGCCAAAAACATTCAGTACTTC

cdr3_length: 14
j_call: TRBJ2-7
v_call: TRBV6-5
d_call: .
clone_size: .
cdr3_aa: CASSPTGFSYEQYF
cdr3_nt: TGTGCCAGCAGTCCCACAGGTTTTTCCTACGAGCAGTACTTC

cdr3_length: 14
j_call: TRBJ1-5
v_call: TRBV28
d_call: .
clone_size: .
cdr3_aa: CASSRGGSGQPQHF
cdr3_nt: TGTGCCAGCAGCCGGGGGGGGTCTGGTCAGCCCCAGCATTTT

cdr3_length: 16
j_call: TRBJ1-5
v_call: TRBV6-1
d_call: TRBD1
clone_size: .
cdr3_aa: CASSEAQGQGGQPQHF
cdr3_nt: TGTGCCAGCAGTGAAGCCCAGGGACAGGGAGGTCAGCCCCAGCATTTT

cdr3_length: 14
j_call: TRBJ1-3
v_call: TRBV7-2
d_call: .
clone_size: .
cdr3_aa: CASSLGTLGNTIYF
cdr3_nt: TGTGCCAGCAGCTTAGGGACACTTGGAAACACCATATATTTT

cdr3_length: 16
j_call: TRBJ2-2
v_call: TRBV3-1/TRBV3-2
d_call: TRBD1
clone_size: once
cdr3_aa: CASSRSGQGVTGELFF
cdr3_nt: TGTGCCAGCAGCCGCTCGGGACAGGGGGTGACCGGGGAGCTGTTTTTT

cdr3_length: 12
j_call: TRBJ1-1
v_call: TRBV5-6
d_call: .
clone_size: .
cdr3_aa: CASSYGHTEAFF
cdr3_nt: TGTGCCAGCAGCTACGGTCACACTGAAGCTTTCTTT

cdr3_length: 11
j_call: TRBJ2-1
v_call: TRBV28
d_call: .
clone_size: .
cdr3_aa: CASTTPNEQFF
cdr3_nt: TGTGCCAGCACGACTCCGAATGAGCAGTTCTTC

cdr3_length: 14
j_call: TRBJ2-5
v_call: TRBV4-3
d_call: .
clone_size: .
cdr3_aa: CASSQVLGGETQYF
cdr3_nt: TGCGCCAGCAGCCAAGTTCTTGGGGGGGAGACCCAGTACTTC

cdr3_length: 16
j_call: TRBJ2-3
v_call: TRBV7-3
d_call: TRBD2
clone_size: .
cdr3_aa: CASSLEASGYPDTQYF
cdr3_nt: TGTGCCAGCAGCTTAGAGGCTAGCGGGTATCCAGATACGCAGTATTTT

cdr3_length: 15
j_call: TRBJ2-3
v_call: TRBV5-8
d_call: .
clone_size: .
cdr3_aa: CASSSWAISTDTQYF
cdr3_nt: TGTGCCAGCAGCTCCTGGGCGATAAGCACAGATACGCAGTATTTT

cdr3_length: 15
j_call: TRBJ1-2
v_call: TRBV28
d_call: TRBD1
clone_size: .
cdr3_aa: CASSPTGGLRRGYTF
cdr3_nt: TGTGCCAGCAGCCCTACAGGGGGCTTGAGGAGGGGCTACACCTTC

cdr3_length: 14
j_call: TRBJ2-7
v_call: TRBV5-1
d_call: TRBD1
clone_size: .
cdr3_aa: CASSPTGSSYEQYF
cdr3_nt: TGCGCCAGCAGCCCGACAGGGAGCTCCTACGAGCAGTACTTC

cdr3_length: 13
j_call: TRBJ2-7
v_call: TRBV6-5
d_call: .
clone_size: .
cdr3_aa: CASRGSPTYEQYF
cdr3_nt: TGTGCCAGCAGAGGGAGCCCAACCTACGAGCAGTACTTC

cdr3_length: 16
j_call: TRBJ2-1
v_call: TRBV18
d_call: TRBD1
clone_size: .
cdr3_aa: CASSPATGTVGNEQFF
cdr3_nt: TGTGCCAGCTCACCGGCGACAGGGACCGTTGGAAATGAGCAGTTCTTC

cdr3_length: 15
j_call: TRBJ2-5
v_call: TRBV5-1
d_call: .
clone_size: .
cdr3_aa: CASSPVAPEGETQYF
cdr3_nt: TGCGCCAGCAGCCCGGTGGCCCCCGAGGGAGAGACCCAGTACTTC

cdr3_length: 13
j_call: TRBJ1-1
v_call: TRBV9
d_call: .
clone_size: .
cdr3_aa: CASSVRTDTEAFF
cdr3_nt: TGTGCCAGCAGCGTACGGACAGACACTGAAGCTTTCTTT

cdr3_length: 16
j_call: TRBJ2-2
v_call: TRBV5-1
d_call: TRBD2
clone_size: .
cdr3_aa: CASSLALAGATGELFF
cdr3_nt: TGCGCCAGCAGCTTGGCCTTAGCGGGAGCCACCGGGGAGCTGTTTTTT

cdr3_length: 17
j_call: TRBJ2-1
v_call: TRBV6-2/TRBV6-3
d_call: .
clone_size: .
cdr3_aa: CASSPMQRRSSYNEQFF
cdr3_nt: TGTGCCAGCAGTCCCATGCAGCGGAGGAGCTCCTACAATGAGCAGTTCTTC

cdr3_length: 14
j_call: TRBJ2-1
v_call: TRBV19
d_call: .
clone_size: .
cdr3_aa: CASKDWGPDNEQFF
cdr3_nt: TGTGCCAGTAAGGATTGGGGCCCCGACAATGAGCAGTTCTTC

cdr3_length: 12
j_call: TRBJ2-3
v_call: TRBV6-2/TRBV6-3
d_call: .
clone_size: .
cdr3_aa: CASSLLGYTQYF
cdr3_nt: TGTGCCAGCAGTCTTCTAGGTTATACGCAGTATTTT

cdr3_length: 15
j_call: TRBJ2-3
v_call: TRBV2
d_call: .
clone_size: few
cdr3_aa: CASAGSGARTDTQYF
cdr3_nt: TGTGCCAGCGCGGGTAGCGGAGCCCGCACAGATACGCAGTATTTT

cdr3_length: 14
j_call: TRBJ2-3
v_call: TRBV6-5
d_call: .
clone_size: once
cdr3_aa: CACGQGTPTDTQYF
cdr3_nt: TGTGCCTGTGGGCAGGGGACCCCGACAGATACGCAGTATTTT

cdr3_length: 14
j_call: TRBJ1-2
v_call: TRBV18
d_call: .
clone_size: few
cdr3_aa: CASSSLQGNYGYTF
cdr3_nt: TGTGCCAGCTCGTCCCTTCAGGGGAACTATGGCTACACCTTC

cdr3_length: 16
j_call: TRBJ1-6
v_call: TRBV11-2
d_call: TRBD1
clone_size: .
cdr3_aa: CASSLAGGQGNSPLHF
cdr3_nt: TGTGCCAGCAGCTTAGCCGGTGGACAGGGGAATTCACCCCTCCACTTT

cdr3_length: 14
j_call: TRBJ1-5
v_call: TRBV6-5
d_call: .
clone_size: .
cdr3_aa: CASSYGRGNWPQHF
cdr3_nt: TGTGCCAGCAGTTACGGGAGAGGCAATTGGCCCCAGCATTTT

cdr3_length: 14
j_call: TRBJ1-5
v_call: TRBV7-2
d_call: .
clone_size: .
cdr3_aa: CASSLEAGNQPQHF
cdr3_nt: TGTGCCAGCAGCTTAGAGGCAGGAAATCAGCCCCAGCATTTT

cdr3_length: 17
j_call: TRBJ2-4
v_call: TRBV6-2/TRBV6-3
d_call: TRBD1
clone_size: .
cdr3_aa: CASSPSTGGPAKNIQYF
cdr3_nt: TGTGCCAGCAGTCCCTCAACAGGGGGCCCAGCCAAAAACATTCAGTACTTC

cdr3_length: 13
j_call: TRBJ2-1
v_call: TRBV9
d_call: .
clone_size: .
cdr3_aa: CASSVVGSNEQFF
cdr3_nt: TGTGCCAGCAGCGTAGTCGGTAGTAATGAGCAGTTCTTC

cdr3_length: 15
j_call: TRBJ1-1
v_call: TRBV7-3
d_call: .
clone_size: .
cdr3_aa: CASRVAGNMNTEAFF
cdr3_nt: TGTGCCAGCAGGGTGGCGGGGAACATGAACACTGAAGCTTTCTTT

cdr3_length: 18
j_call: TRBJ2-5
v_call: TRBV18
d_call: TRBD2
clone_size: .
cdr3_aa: CASSLKLIAGSYQETQYF
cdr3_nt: TGTGCCAGCTCCTTGAAACTTATAGCGGGGTCGTACCAAGAGACCCAGTACTTC

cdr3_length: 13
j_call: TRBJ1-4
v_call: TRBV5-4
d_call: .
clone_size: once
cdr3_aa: CAWGGATNEKLFF
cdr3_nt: TGTGCCTGGGGAGGGGCAACTAATGAAAAACTGTTTTTT

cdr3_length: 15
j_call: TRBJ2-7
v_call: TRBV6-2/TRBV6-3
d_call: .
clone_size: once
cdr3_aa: CASSYSSGHLYEQYF
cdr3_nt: TGTGCCAGCAGTTACTCGTCGGGACACTTGTACGAGCAGTACTTC

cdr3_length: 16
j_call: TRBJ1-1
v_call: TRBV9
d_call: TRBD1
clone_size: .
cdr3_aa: CASSAPGQGDVAEAFF
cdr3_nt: TGTGCCAGCAGCGCCCCGGGACAGGGAGATGTGGCTGAAGCTTTCTTT

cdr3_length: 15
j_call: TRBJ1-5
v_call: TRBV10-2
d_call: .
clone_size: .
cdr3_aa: CASSDPYSSNQPQHF
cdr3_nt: TGCGCCAGCAGTGACCCTTATAGTAGCAATCAGCCCCAGCATTTT

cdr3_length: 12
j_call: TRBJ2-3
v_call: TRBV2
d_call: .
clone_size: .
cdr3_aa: CASGAYTDTQYF
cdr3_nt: TGTGCCAGCGGAGCTTACACAGATACGCAGTATTTT

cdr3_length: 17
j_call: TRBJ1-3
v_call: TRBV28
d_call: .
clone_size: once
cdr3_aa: CASSFFPPTASGNTIYF
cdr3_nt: TGTGCCAGCAGTTTTTTCCCCCCCACAGCCTCTGGAAACACCATATATTTT

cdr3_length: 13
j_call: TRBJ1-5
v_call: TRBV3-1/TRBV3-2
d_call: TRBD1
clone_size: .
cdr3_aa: CASGGQGSQPQHF
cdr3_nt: TGTGCCAGCGGAGGACAGGGGAGTCAGCCCCAGCATTTT

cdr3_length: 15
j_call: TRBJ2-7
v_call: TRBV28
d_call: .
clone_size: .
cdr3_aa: CASSPAAGGWYEQYF
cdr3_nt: TGTGCCAGCAGCCCCGCCGCAGGTGGCTGGTACGAGCAGTACTTC

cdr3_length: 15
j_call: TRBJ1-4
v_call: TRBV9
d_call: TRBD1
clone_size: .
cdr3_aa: CASSAPTGGREKLFF
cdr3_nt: TGTGCCAGCAGCGCCCCAACAGGGGGCCGGGAAAAACTGTTTTTT

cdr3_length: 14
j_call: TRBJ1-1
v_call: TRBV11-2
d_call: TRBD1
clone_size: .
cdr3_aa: CASSSQGAHTEAFF
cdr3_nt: TGTGCCAGCAGCTCACAGGGGGCCCACACTGAAGCTTTCTTT

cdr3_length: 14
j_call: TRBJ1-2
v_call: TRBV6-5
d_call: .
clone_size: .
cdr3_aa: CASSYLDGGTGYTF
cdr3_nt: TGTGCCAGCAGTTACTTAGACGGGGGAACTGGCTACACCTTC

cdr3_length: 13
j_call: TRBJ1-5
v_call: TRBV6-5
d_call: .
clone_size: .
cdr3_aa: CASTPDTNQPQHF
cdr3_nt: TGTGCCAGCACCCCCGACACCAATCAGCCCCAGCATTTT